Reported below is one T cell receptor beta chain. The data were obtained in a study of technical replicates of blood from a handful of donors. Per the germline V gene, CDR1 is LNHDA and CDR2 is SQIVND (reference sequence). The CDR3 consists of 15 residues. V lost 1 base, J lost 2 bases, and 9 bases lay in between. Clones were read by immunoSEQ multiplex PCR, and TCRdb kept only the in-frame ones, dropping some. The sample contains 53,000 or so clones, around 84% of which appear only once. The receptor comes from a human donor in good health. Some clones in this sample may be carry-over from other donors' samples. Sequencing was performed on PBMCs. The genes are TRBV19 and TRBJ2-1; D not certain. CDR3 sequence reads: CASSIVGLTYNEQFF. Here the CDR3 DNA reads TGTGCCAGTAGTATAGTTGGCCTTACCTACAATGAGCAGTTCTTC.